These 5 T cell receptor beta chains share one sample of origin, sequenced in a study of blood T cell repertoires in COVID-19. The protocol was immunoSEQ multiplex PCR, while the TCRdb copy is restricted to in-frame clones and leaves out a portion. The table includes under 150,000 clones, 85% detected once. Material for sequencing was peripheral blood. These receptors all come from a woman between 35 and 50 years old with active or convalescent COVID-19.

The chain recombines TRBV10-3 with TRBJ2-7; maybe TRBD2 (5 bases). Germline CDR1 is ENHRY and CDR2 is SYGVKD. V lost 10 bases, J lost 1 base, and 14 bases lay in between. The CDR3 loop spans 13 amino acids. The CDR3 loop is CATEAEVSYEQYF. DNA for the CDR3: TGTGCCACCGAAGCGGAGGTTTCCTACGAGCAGTACTTC.

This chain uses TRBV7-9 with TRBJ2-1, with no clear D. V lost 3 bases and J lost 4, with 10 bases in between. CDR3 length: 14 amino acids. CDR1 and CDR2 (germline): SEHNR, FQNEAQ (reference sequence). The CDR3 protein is CASSLESDYNEQFF. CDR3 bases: TGTGCCAGCAGCTTGGAGTCGGATTACAATGAGCAGTTCTTC.

CDR3 amino acids: CASSLCWGGASCNEQFF. CDR3 in DNA: TGTGCCAGCAGCTTGTGTTGGGGAGGGGCTAGCTGCAATGAGCAGTTCTTC. The V call is TRBV5-4, the J call TRBJ2-1, with TRBD2 identical over 7 bases. Losses at the gene ends were 1 base for V and 6 bases for J; bases not matched to a gene: 13. The CDR3 sequence is 17 residues long. Germline CDR1 reads SGHNT; CDR2 reads YYREEE (reference sequence).

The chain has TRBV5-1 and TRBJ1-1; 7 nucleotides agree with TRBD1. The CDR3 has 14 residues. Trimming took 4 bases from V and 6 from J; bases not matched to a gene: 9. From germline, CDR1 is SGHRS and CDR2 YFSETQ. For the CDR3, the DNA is TGCGCCAGCAGCCCCCCCACAGGGGTTGCTGAAGCTTTCTTT. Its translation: CASSPPTGVAEAFF.

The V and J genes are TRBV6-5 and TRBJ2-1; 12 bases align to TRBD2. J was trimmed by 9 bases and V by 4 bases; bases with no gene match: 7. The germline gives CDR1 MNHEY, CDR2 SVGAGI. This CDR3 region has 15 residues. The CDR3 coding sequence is TGTGCCAGCAGTTTGACTAGCGGGAGAGTCAGTGAGCAGTTCTTC. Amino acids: CASSLTSGRVSEQFF.